This TCR beta chain was sequenced during a study of PD-1 blockade in classical Hodgkin lymphoma. Study-level results: Newly diagnosed patients were said to have less baseline TCR diversity than healthy donors did.

Method: immunoSEQ multiplex PCR; TCRdb's copy keeps in-frame clones and lacks some. The repertoire has 40,000 to 65,000 clones, about 85% of them found once; the top ten carry under 20%. In the case of this clone: The antigen remains undetermined.

After autologous stem cell transplantation all patients relapsed, and prior brentuximab vedotin exposure differed between cohorts. CDR3 size: 16 residues. CDR1 and CDR2 from the germline V gene are MNHNY and SVGAGI (reference sequence). V was cut by 5 bases and J by 6 bases, with 21 bases left in between. This TCR derives from a human donor with classical Hodgkin lymphoma. Source: peripheral blood mononuclear cells (PBMCs), taken at baseline. The rearrangement uses TRBV6-6 and TRBJ2-3; D uncertain. The DNA of the CDR3 is TGTGCCAGCAGTCCCCCCGGGCCCACGGCCCAGGATACGCAGTATTTT. It yields the protein CASSPPGPTAQDTQYF.